These 13 T cell receptor beta chains came from one sample sequenced in a study of cytomegalovirus exposure and HLA in healthy donors. Primers included in the PCR were 60 Vbeta and 13 Jbeta primers. TCRdb's copy holds only in-frame clones and misses some; the assay was immunoSEQ multiplex PCR. This sample has over 120,000 clones, with less than 85% found just once. Sequencing was carried out using PBMCs. The receptors stem from a woman aged 55-69 years in good health and CMV-seropositive.

The gene calls are TRBV29-1 and TRBJ2-1; maybe TRBD2 (5 bases). Germline CDR1 is SQVTM and CDR2 is ANQGSEA. This CDR3 has 13 amino acids. Trimming took off 5 bases at V and 4 bases at J, with 12 bases between the two ends. The CDR3 region has the DNA TGCAGCGTTCGAAGGACTCGTTACAATGAGCAGTTCTTC. Amino acid sequence: CSVRRTRYNEQFF.

The V gene is TRBV28, the J gene TRBJ1-1; D unresolved. CDR3 length: 12 amino acids. Germline values: CDR1 MDHEN, CDR2 SYDVKM. V lost 3 bases and J lost 0, with 2 bases in between. The CDR3 spells CASSFMNTEAFF. The CDR3 DNA reads as TGTGCCAGCAGTTTTATGAACACTGAAGCTTTCTTT.

The V gene is TRBV30, the J gene TRBJ1-1, with D unclear. Trimming left V 1 base short and J 1 base short, with 10 bases between. Looked up from germline, CDR1 is GTSNPN and CDR2 is SVGIG (reference sequence). CDR3 length equals 14 residues. The DNA of the CDR3 is TGTGCCTGGAGTGATAGAGGAAGGAACACTGAAGCTTTCTTT. Protein sequence: CAWSDRGRNTEAFF.

This chain connects TRBV7-9 to TRBJ2-7; 9 bases match TRBD1. The CDR3 has 14 residues. V lost 3 bases, J lost 6 bases, and 6 bases stayed unmatched. Per the germline V gene, CDR1 is SEHNR and CDR2 is FQNEAQ (reference sequence). Here the CDR3 reads CASSLAGQGGEQYF. CDR3 in DNA: TGTGCCAGCAGCTTGGCGGGACAGGGCGGCGAGCAGTACTTC.

The rearrangement uses TRBV21-1 and TRBJ2-1; no DNA check was done on the table's D call, TRBD2. TRBV21-1 is assigned pseudogene status. The CDR3 totals 19 residues. The CDR3 nucleotides read TGTGCCAGCAGCAAACAGGGGCCCCATTTTCTAGCGGGAGACAATGAGCAGTTCTTC. Its translation is CASSKQGPHFLAGDNEQFF.

The chain carries TRBV28 and TRBJ1-1; D gene ambiguous. Trimming took 1 base from V and 7 from J, leaving 16 bases between them. Germline V CDR1 and CDR2: MDHEN, SYDVKM. CDR3 length equals 15 residues. The CDR3 is CASSLSTLGSFEAFF. DNA of the CDR3: TGTGCCAGCAGTTTATCAACCCTGGGCAGTTTTGAAGCTTTCTTT.

The V call is TRBV6-5, the J call TRBJ2-1; 9 bases are shared with TRBD2. The V and J ends lost 4 bases and 6 bases, in that order; junction bases with no gene match: 10. The CDR3 consists of 16 residues. Germline V gene sequence: CDR1 MNHEY, CDR2 SVGAGI. The CDR3 coding sequence is TGTGCCAGCAGTTCAGCCAGCGGGAGGACGATCAATGAGCAGTTCTTC. It encodes CASSSASGRTINEQFF.

The gene calls are TRBV25-1 and TRBJ2-1; possibly TRBD2 for D (7 bases). Germline V gives CDR1 MGHDK, CDR2 SYGVNS. Trimming removed 0 bases at V and 4 bases at J, with 13 bases between. The CDR3 consists of 16 residues. The CDR3 DNA sequence: TGTGCCAGCAGTGAATATGGGGAGGGGGTATACAATGAGCAGTTCTTC. It is translated as CASSEYGEGVYNEQFF.

This chain joins TRBV7-8 and TRBJ1-3, with 11 positions matching TRBD1. The CDR3 contains 17 residues. J lost 0 bases, V lost 1 base, and 2 bases had no gene match. Per the germline V gene, CDR1 is SGHVS and CDR2 is FQNEAQ. CDR3: CASSLGTGGVSGNTIYF. For the CDR3, the DNA is TGTGCCAGCAGCTTAGGGACAGGGGGCGTCTCTGGAAACACCATATATTTT.

The chain combines TRBV12-2 with TRBJ2-6; the table calls TRBD1, which could not be checked here. TRBV12-2 is a known pseudogene. This CDR3 has 16 amino acids. This chain's CDR3 is CASPRNRCTGANVLTF. CDR3 DNA sequence: TGTGCAAGTCCCCGAAACAGGTGCACTGGGGCCAACGTCCTGACTTTC.

The count of this clone is one. J is TRBJ1-3 and V is TRBV6-1; no clear D. CDR3 length: 14 residues. Trimming cost V 2 bases and J 4 bases, with 9 bases left between them. Germline assignment: CDR1 MNHNS and CDR2 SASEGT. This CDR3 reads CASSERGAGNTIYF. CDR3 coding DNA: TGTGCCAGCAGTGAAAGAGGTGCAGGAAACACCATATATTTT.

This clone was counted a few times. The rearrangement joins TRBV19 to TRBJ2-1; D may be TRBD2 (6 bases). The CDR3 runs to 13 residues. Germline values: CDR1 LNHDA, CDR2 SQIVND (reference sequence). The V gene lost 4 bases and the J gene lost 7 bases, with 11 bases spanning the gap. This chain's CDR3 is CASSKLASNEQFF. In DNA form, the CDR3 reads TGTGCCAGTAGTAAGCTAGCGAGTAATGAGCAGTTCTTC.

The sample holds one count of this clone. The V gene is TRBV29-1, the J gene TRBJ2-7; 7 nucleotides line up with TRBD1. Germline V gene lookup returns CDR1 SQVTM and CDR2 ANQGSEA. This CDR3 comprises 14 residues. V was clipped by 6 bases and J by 2 bases; unmatched bases: 10. CDR3 sequence: CSVAKIQGTYEQYF. The CDR3, as DNA: TGCAGCGTAGCAAAAATACAGGGGACCTACGAGCAGTACTTC.